The present T cell receptor beta chain was sequenced within a study of neurological immune-mediated disorders. Regarding the study as a whole: HTLV-1-associated myelopathy ranked highest for TCR clonal expansion and multiple sclerosis lowest, beneath healthy controls.

This clonotype was seen many times. Its antigen is not identified. With 10-nucleotide random UMIs included, cDNA was synthesized by 5'RACE. Sequencing runs each yielded over 180 million TCR-beta sequences from 15-18 subjects. TCRdb re-derived calls from the 5' RACE reads in MiXCR, one entry per CDR3 protein. The sample shows 15,000 to 20,000 distinct CDR3 sequences, 7.5% of them seen only once. J lost 6 bases, V lost 10 bases, and 9 bases had no gene match. CDR1 is SNHLY and CDR2 is FYNNEI in the germline V gene. The CDR3 extends over 14 amino acids. The study built sorted libraries from 800,000 to 1,000,000 CD4+ or CD8+ T cells.

The sample consisted of CD8+ T cells from blood. The receptor was derived from a woman in her 30s with HTLV-1-associated myelopathy (HAM/TSP). The chain joins TRBV2 to TRBJ2-1, with 10 bases matching TRBD1. CDR3 protein: CATERGTGVNEQFF. The CDR3 DNA reads as TGTGCCACCGAGCGCGGGACAGGGGTCAATGAGCAGTTCTTC.